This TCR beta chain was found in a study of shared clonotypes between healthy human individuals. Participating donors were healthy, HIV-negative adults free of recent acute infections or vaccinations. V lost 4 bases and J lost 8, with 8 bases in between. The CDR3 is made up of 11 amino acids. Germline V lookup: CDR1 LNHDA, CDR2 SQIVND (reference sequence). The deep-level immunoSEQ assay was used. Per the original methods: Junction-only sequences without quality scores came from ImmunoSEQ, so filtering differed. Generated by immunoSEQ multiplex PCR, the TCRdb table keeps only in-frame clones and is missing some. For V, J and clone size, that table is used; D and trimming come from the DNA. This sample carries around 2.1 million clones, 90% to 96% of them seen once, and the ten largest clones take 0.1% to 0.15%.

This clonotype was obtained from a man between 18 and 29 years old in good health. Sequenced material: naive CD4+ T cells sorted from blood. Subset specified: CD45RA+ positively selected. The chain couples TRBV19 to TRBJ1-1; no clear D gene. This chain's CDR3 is CASSRYGEAFF. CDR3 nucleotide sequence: TGTGCCAGTAGTAGATATGGCGAAGCTTTCTTT.